The rows below give T cell receptor beta chains drawn from one sample of a study of T cell repertoires in cytomegalovirus infection. TCRdb re-derived calls from the reads in MiXCR, one entry per CDR3 protein. Of 7,500 to 9,000 distinct CDR3 sequences in the sample, approximately 54% were seen once. These TCRs' antigens remain unknown. Sequencing was done on a sample of PBMCs, sequenced either directly or after in vitro stimulation (not recorded which). The receptors come from a human donor in good health (CMV status not recorded). Some clones in this sample may be carry-over from other donors' samples. Both conserved end residues are part of each CDR3. The D gene is left open where the match is weak. Only part of the rows carry a size: once, few, many, or a class if the clone is expanded.

>few|.|TRBV7-9|TRBJ1-3
TGTGCCAGCAGCCCTAGATACCCCATCTCTGGAAACACCATATATTTT
CASSPRYPISGNTIYF
>.|TRBD1|TRBV12-3/TRBV12-4|TRBJ2-7
TGTGCCAGCACCCCCCGACAGGGATCCTACGAGCAGTACTTC
CASTPRQGSYEQYF
>few|TRBD1|TRBV6-1|TRBJ1-2
TGTGCCAGCAGTGAATCTTTTCTGGGACAGGGCATCAACTATGGCTACACCTTC
CASSESFLGQGINYGYTF
>large|.|TRBV20-1|TRBJ2-1
TGCAGTGCTAGAAGGAAAGAGACCTACAATGAGCAGTTCTTC
CSARRKETYNEQFF
>.|.|TRBV18|TRBJ1-2
TGTGCCAGCTCACCGGGAATCGGTCCCCGGGAAGGCTACACCTTC
CASSPGIGPREGYTF
>.|TRBD1|TRBV6-6|TRBJ1-2
TGTGCCAGCAGTGAGCCAGGGGGCGCATATGGCTACACCTTC
CASSEPGGAYGYTF
>few|.|TRBV7-3|TRBJ2-1
TGTGCCATCCAGGGCAATGAGCAGTTCTTC
CAIQGNEQFF
>many|TRBD1|TRBV7-4|TRBJ2-5
TGTGCCAGCAGCGCGGGACAGGGTGGGGAGACCCAGTACTTC
CASSAGQGGETQYF
>once|.|TRBV2|TRBJ1-1
TGTGCCAGCAGGACGGGCCCGAACACTGAAGCTTTCTTT
CASRTGPNTEAFF
>.|.|TRBV27|TRBJ2-7
TGTGCCAGCAGAAGGACTACCTACGAGCAGTACTTC
CASRRTTYEQYF
>few|TRBD1|TRBV7-2|TRBJ1-2
TGTGCCTGGTGCTTAGGGGACGTCACTCCGACAGGGTTGGGTAGTGGCTACACCTTC
CAWCLGDVTPTGLGSGYTF
>once|.|TRBV5-5|TRBJ1-2
TGTGCCAGCACCTGGCCAGGGGTGTGCTACACCTTC
CASTWPGVCYTF
>medium-sized|.|TRBV7-3|TRBJ2-1
TGTGCCAGCAGCTCGCAACAGGGTTTGACCTACAATGAGCAGTTCTTC
CASSSQQGLTYNEQFF
>.|TRBD1|TRBV4-2|TRBJ1-2
TGTGCCAGCAGCCCAGCAGGGGTGGACAGGGTCGAACTAATCCTAAAGCTAAACAAGGGCTACACCTTC
CASSPAGVDRVELILKLNKGYTF
>.|TRBD2|TRBV4-2|TRBJ2-3
TGTGCCAGCAGCCAAGATGGGGTCGGGGGGGCTGTAGATACGCAGTATTTT
CASSQDGVGGAVDTQYF
>.|.|TRBV7-2|TRBJ2-1
TGTGCCAGCAGCTTAGCGGGTTCGGTAACCTACAATGAGCAGTTCTTC
CASSLAGSVTYNEQFF
>.|.|TRBV5-5|TRBJ1-1
TGTGCCAGCCCCTTGGGCAGTGAAGATTTCTTC
CASPLGSEDFF
>.|.|TRBV5-1|TRBJ2-1
TGCGCCCGCAGCTTGTGCCCGACAGCGGGCAATGAGCAGTTCTTC
CARSLCPTAGNEQFF
>.|.|TRBV7-9|TRBJ2-3
TGTGCCAGCAGCCCGCGTAGTTGGAGCACAGATACGCAGTATTTT
CASSPRSWSTDTQYF